This TCR beta chain came from a study of T cells expressing NK-cell markers. There are 14 residues in the CDR3. The germline V gene has CDR1 SQVTM and CDR2 ANQGSEA. TCRdb reprocessed the 5' RACE reads; each CDR3 protein has one entry and no DNA is given. Its table lists approximately 460,000 distinct CDR3 sequences. Specimen: blood T cells: a sorted CD56 or NKG2C T cell subset, CD4+ or CD8+ T cells, or bulk PBMC T cells (not recorded which). The chain combines TRBV29-1 with TRBJ2-1; TCRdb reports TRBD2, a call that lacks DNA to check it against. The source of this sequence is a woman between 18 and 70 years old in good health. The chain's CDR3 is CSAGGGGAYNEQFF.